The clone carrying this T cell receptor (beta chain) was detected once. Its antigen is as yet unknown. These data are taken from a study of regulatory T cells in long-lasting Graves disease. The study, taken as a whole, reports: Between persistent patients, 2,500 to 3,500 public clonotypes were shared, exceeding the 800 to 1,000 shared between new patients.

The time point is: persistent/refractory GD, antithyroid drugs over 5 years with positive TRAb. Construction of the TCR library relied on RNA isolated from PBMCs. The junction had 5 bases not matched to a gene; V was cut back by 0 bases and J by 3 bases. From germline, CDR1 is DFQATT and CDR2 SNEGSKA (reference sequence). The CDR3 covers 14 residues. Arm-PCR of CDR3 regions and iRepertoire HTBI primers were used to build TCR beta libraries. TCRdb re-called the multiplex PCR reads with MiXCR, one entry per CDR3 protein. The sample yields about 470,000 distinct CDR3 sequences, roughly 20% seen once. This sequence was found in a female donor with Graves disease. This rearrangement joins TRBV20-1 to TRBJ2-7; 7 nucleotides match TRBD1. This specimen was peripheral blood mononuclear cells (PBMCs), taken when the disease was refractory, from a patient treated with antithyroid drugs. The CDR3 is CSARETRQGYEQYF. The DNA of the CDR3 is TGCAGTGCTAGAGAGACCCGACAGGGCTACGAGCAGTACTTC.